Shown below are 8 T cell receptor beta chains from a single sample sequenced in a study of human T cells and chemical hapten exposure. The time point here: patch test 1, 2 weeks after DPC sensitization. Treatment meaning: therapeutic diphenylcyclopropenone sensitization with weekly scalp DPC. TCRdb called the RACE reads again in MiXCR, with one record for every CDR3 protein. The sample holds roughly 380,000 distinct CDR3 sequences, approximately 5.1% seen once. Source: whole blood, taken in connection with sensitization to the hapten diphenylcyclopropenone (DPC). The receptor source for this set is a woman in her fifties or sixties with alopecia areata. Some clones in this sample may be carry-over from other donors' samples.

The gene calls are TRBV27 and TRBJ2-7; D is uncertain. The CDR3 loop spans 13 amino acids. Germline values: CDR1 MNHEY, CDR2 SMNVEV (reference sequence). With 5 bases removed from V and 7 bases from J, the gap between germline ends came to 15 bases. The CDR3 here is CASSHGRKREQYF. The CDR3, as DNA: TGTGCCAGCAGTCACGGACGTAAAAGGGAGCAGTACTTC.

V is TRBV29-1 and J is TRBJ1-2, with D unresolved. There are 12 residues in the CDR3. The germline CDR1 and CDR2 sequences are SQVTM and ANQGSEA. V was trimmed by 3 bases and J by 3 bases, leaving 8 bases between them. CDR3 in amino acids: CSVEMRYYGYTF. CDR3 DNA: TGCAGCGTTGAGATGCGGTACTATGGCTACACCTTC.

This clonotype was counted a few times. The V and J genes are TRBV28 and TRBJ2-7, with 11 bases aligning to TRBD1. The CDR3 extends over 14 amino acids. The germline V gene has CDR1 MDHEN and CDR2 SYDVKM. Losses at the gene ends were 5 bases for V and 7 bases for J; bases not matched to a gene: 7. The CDR3 sequence is CASSHGQGAGEQYF. The CDR3 bases are TGTGCCAGCAGTCATGGACAGGGGGCGGGGGAGCAGTACTTC.

The genes are TRBV11-2 and TRBJ2-1; 7 bases match TRBD1. The germline V gene encodes CDR1 SGHAT and CDR2 FQNNGV. The CDR3 is 13 residues long. The J segment lost 9 bases and the V segment lost 0 bases, leaving 2 bases of the junction unmatched. Written as DNA, the CDR3 is TGTGCCAGCAGCTTAGAGCCAGGGGGTGAGCAGTTCTTC. This encodes CASSLEPGGEQFF.

This clonotype was seen a handful of times. The genes are TRBV12-3 or TRBV12-4 and TRBJ2-7; TRBD1 aligns across 10 bases. The CDR3 is 15 amino acids. Trimming removed 2 bases from V and 3 bases from J; junction bases left unmatched: 4. This CDR3 is CASSLSGQGHYEQYF. The CDR3 DNA sequence: TGTGCCAGCAGTTTATCGGGACAGGGGCACTACGAGCAGTACTTC.

This clonotype was seen ten or more times. The J gene is TRBJ2-7, the V gene TRBV6-5; tentatively, D is TRBD1 (5 bases). The V and J ends lost 0 bases and 0 bases respectively, with 12 bases between them. CDR1 is MNHEY and CDR2 is SVGAGI in the germline V gene. This CDR3 has 16 residues. The CDR3 region has the DNA TGTGCCAGCAGTTACTCAATGACAGAAAGCTCCTACGAGCAGTACTTC. Residues: CASSYSMTESSYEQYF.

This clonotype was recorded at least ten times. The genes are TRBV3-1 and TRBJ1-2, with D maybe TRBD1 (5 bases). The CDR3 consists of 13 residues. The germline gives CDR1 LGHDT, CDR2 YNNKEL (reference sequence). Trimming cost V 4 bases and J 1 base, with 7 bases left between them. DNA for the CDR3: TGTGCCAGCAGCCGGGACCTTAACTATGGCTACACCTTC. This encodes CASSRDLNYGYTF.

The chain links TRBV2 to TRBJ2-2; 8 bases are shared with TRBD1. CDR3 size: 15 residues. Germline lookup yields CDR1 SNHLY and CDR2 FYNNEI. V shed 4 bases and J 0 bases; nucleotides not matched to a gene: 1. The CDR3 DNA sequence: TGTGCCAGCAGTGGGACAGGGACGAACACCGGGGAGCTGTTTTTT. Encoded protein: CASSGTGTNTGELFF.